The clone carrying this T cell receptor beta chain showed up just a few times. Its specificity is not known. Unrecorded immune exposures were likely, despite nominal health at sampling. The CDR3 runs 19 residues. CDR1 is SGHDN and CDR2 is FVKESK in the germline V gene. With V trimmed by 0 bases and J by 3 bases, 16 bases remained unmatched. With 60 Vbeta and 13 Jbeta primers, the PCR was carried out. Here immunoSEQ multiplex PCR was the method, and the copy in TCRdb shows in-frame clones only, minus some. The sample includes tens of thousands of clones, approximately 78% of them seen just once. This entry belongs to a study of cytomegalovirus exposure and HLA in healthy donors. Broader study findings: Later, TCR association rates were found to vary by HLA locus, highest for DRB1 and lowest for HLA-C.

V gene TRBV14 combines with J gene TRBJ1-1; 7 bases are shared with TRBD1. The receptor was isolated from a male donor in good health and CMV-seropositive. Sequencing used PBMCs. The CDR3 is CASSQEGRVGRGTHTEAFF. CDR3 nucleotide sequence: TGTGCCAGCAGCCAAGAGGGGAGAGTGGGCAGGGGGACGCACACTGAAGCTTTCTTT. Drawing the rest from reference TRBV14 and TRBJ1-1, the complete variable domain is EAGVTQFPSHSVIEKGQTVTLRCDPISGHDNLYWYRRVMGKEIKFLLHFVKESKQDESGMPNNRFLAERTGGTYSTLKVQPAELEDSGVYFCASSQEGRVGRGTHTEAFFGQGTRLTVV.